This T cell receptor (beta chain) was profiled in a study of post-analysis software for immune sequencing data. Study information: Patients with relapsing-remitting, secondary progressive and progressive-relapsing multiple sclerosis courses were all represented.

A word on this clonotype: Its antigen is unidentified.

Study results and caveats: Compared against controls, patients with multiple sclerosis displayed significantly lower normalized Chao1 diversity. Samples sharing a preparation batch grouped tightly together when assessed by F measure. A handful of TRBV segments were significantly more frequent in patients than in controls. TRBV5-6, TRBV5-1 and TRBV20-1 were among these segments.

Carried by the TCR beta cDNA libraries were unique molecular identifiers. MiXCR, applied by TCRdb to the PCR reads, yields one record per CDR3 protein. The table has roughly 200,000 distinct CDR3 sequences, 29% seen once. The CDR3 consists of 14 residues. After removal of 0 bases from V and 7 bases from J, the junction contained 2 bases not matched to a gene. Germline V gene data show CDR1 as SGHRS and CDR2 as YFSETQ. The chain recombines TRBV5-1 with TRBJ1-1; 11 bases line up with TRBD1. This clonotype originated in a girl aged 2 to 17 with multiple sclerosis. Material: blood. The CDR3 sequence is CASSLGTGGGEAFF. CDR3 bases: TGCGCCAGCAGCTTGGGGACAGGGGGCGGTGAAGCTTTCTTT.